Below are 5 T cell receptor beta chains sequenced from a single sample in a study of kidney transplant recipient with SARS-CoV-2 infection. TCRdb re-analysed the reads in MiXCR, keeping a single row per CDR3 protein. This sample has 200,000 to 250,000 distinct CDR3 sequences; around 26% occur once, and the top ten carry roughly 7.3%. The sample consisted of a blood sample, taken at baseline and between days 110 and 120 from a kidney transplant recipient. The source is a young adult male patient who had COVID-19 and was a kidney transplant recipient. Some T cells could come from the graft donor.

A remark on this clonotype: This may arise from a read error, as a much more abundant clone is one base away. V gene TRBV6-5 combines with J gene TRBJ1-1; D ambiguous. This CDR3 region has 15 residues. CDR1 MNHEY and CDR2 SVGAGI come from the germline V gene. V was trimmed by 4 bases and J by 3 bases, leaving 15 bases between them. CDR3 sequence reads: CASSCSRSLDTEAFF. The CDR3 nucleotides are TGTGCCAGCAGTTGCTCGCGCAGCTTGGACACTGAAGCTTTCTTT.

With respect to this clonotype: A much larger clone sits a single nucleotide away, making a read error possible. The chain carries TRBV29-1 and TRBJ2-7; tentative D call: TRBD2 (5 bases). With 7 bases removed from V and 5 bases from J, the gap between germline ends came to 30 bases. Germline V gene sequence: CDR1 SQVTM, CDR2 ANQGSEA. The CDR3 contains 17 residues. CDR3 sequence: CSAKTSGRSPACHEQYV. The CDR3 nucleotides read TGCAGCGCCAAAACGTCGGGAAGGTCCCCCGCTTGTCACGAGCAGTACGTC.

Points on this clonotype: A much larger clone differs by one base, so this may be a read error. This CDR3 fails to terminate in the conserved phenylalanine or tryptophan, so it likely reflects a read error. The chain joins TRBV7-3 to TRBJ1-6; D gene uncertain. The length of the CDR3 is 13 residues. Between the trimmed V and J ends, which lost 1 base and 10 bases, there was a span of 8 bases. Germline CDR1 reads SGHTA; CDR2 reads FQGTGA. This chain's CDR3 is CASSLNGESPLHL. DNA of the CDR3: TGTGCCAGCAGCTTAAACGGGGAGTCACCCCTCCACCTT.

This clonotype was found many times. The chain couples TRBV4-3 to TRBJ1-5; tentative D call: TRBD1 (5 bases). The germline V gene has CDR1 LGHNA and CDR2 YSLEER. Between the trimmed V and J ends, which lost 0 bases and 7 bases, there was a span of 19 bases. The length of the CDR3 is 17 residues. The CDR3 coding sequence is TGCGCCAGCAGCCAAGATTGGATCAGGGAGGTCACCCAGCCCCAGCATTTT. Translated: CASSQDWIREVTQPQHF.

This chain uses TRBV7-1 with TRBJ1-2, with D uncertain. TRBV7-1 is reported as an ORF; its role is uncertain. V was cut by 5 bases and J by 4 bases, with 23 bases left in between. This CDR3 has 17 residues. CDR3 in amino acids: CASSNYLHEGKTYGYTF. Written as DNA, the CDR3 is TGTGCCAGCAGCAATTATCTTCACGAGGGAAAGACCTATGGCTACACCTTC.